These T cell receptor beta chains were read from a single sample in a study of Graves' ophthalmopathy and Graves' hyperthyroidism. Each CDR3 protein gets one entry after TCRdb re-called the multiplex PCR reads with MiXCR. The data hold hundreds of thousands of distinct CDR3 sequences, with about 20% observed a single time. Source material: peripheral blood. These receptors came from a woman under 30 with stable Graves' hyperthyroidism. Some clones in this sample may be carry-over from other donors' samples. The CDR3 runs from the conserved cysteine through the conserved F or W. The D gene is left open where the match is weak. For some rows the clone size is stated as once, few or many, or as a class when expanded; others skip it.

d_call	clone_size	j_call	v_call	cdr3_aa	cdr3_nt
NA	many	TRBJ2-5	TRBV12-3/TRBV12-4	CASSLNRRETQYF	TGTGCCAGCAGTTTAAATAGGAGAGAGACCCAGTACTTC
NA	many	TRBJ1-2	TRBV3-1	CASSQIPAGVGYTF	TGTGCCAGCAGCCAAATACCAGCAGGGGTCGGCTACACCTTC
NA	many	TRBJ2-7	TRBV6-1	CASRQSSSYEQYF	TGTGCCAGCAGACAGTCTAGCTCCTACGAGCAGTACTTC
TRBD1	many	TRBJ1-1	TRBV19	CASSQTGVHTEAFF	TGTGCCAGTAGCCAAACAGGGGTCCACACTGAAGCTTTCTTT
TRBD1	many	TRBJ1-1	TRBV4-2	CASSQGTGRTTEAFF	TGTGCCAGCAGCCAGGGGACAGGGAGGACCACTGAAGCTTTCTTT
NA	many	TRBJ1-2	TRBV12-3/TRBV12-4	CASILMRGYYGYTF	TGTGCCAGCATCTTAATGCGGGGGTACTATGGCTACACCTTC
NA	many	TRBJ2-4	TRBV20-1	CSARDRGRGTGGNIQYF	TGCAGTGCTAGAGATCGAGGCAGGGGGACCGGGGGGAACATTCAGTACTTC
TRBD2	many	TRBJ2-7	TRBV12-3/TRBV12-4	CATKAGGPSEQYF	TGTGCCACCAAAGCGGGAGGGCCCTCCGAGCAGTACTTC
NA	many	TRBJ2-7	TRBV18	CASSPPRGPTYYEQYF	TGTGCCAGCTCACCACCCCGTGGACCGACCTACTACGAGCAGTACTTC
TRBD1	many	TRBJ1-1	TRBV6-1	CASSDTGGTEAFF	TGTGCCAGCAGTGATACAGGGGGCACTGAAGCTTTCTTT
NA	many	TRBJ1-5	TRBV6-5	CASSYSGRADQPQHF	TGTGCCAGCAGTTACTCGGGAAGGGCCGACCAGCCCCAGCATTTT
NA	many	TRBJ1-2	TRBV3-1	CASSQAGNRYGYTF	TGTGCCAGCAGCCAAGCGGGGAACCGCTATGGCTACACCTTC
TRBD1	many	TRBJ2-7	TRBV20-1	CSARDRETGGYEQYF	TGCAGTGCTAGAGATCGGGAGACAGGGGGGTACGAGCAGTACTTC
NA	NA	TRBJ1-1	TRBV14	CTSSQSGSGPEAFF	TGTACCAGCAGCCAATCAGGGTCGGGCCCTGAAGCTTTCTTT
NA	many	TRBJ2-5	TRBV20-1	CSVRTPQETQYF	TGCAGTGTAAGGACACCCCAAGAGACCCAGTACTTC
NA	few	TRBJ1-3	TRBV5-1	CASSLEGGPGNTIYF	TGCGCCAGCAGCTTGGAGGGGGGCCCTGGAAACACCATATATTTT
TRBD1	many	TRBJ2-5	TRBV20-1	CSASSLRGRETQYF	TGCAGTGCTAGTTCCCTCAGGGGGAGAGAGACCCAGTACTTC
TRBD1	NA	TRBJ2-7	TRBV9	CASSLGQGWSYEQYF	TGTGCCAGCAGCCTTGGACAGGGTTGGAGCTACGAGCAGTACTTC
TRBD1	NA	TRBJ2-7	TRBV10-3	CAISEGDRNEQYF	TGTGCCATCAGTGAGGGGGACAGGAACGAGCAGTACTTC
NA	NA	TRBJ1-1	TRBV12-3/TRBV12-4	CASSWVGSANTEAFF	TGTGCCAGCAGCTGGGTGGGGTCGGCGAACACTGAAGCTTTCTTT
NA	NA	TRBJ2-7	TRBV5-6	CASSPGLGGQYF	TGTGCCAGCAGCCCAGGTCTGGGAGGGCAGTACTTC
NA	many	TRBJ1-1	TRBV12-3/TRBV12-4	CASSDRLVMNTEAFF	TGTGCCAGCAGTGACAGGCTAGTCATGAACACTGAAGCTTTCTTT
NA	many	TRBJ1-1	TRBV12-3/TRBV12-4	CASSLGGAGDTEAFF	TGTGCCAGCAGTTTAGGCGGGGCGGGAGACACTGAAGCTTTCTTT
NA	many	TRBJ2-7	TRBV28	CASNPEFSRGYEQYF	TGTGCCAGCAACCCTGAATTCTCCAGGGGCTACGAGCAGTACTTC
NA	few	TRBJ1-6	TRBV6-1	CASSGDFSTLHF	TGTGCCAGCAGTGGGGACTTCTCGACCCTCCACTTT
NA	few	TRBJ2-2	TRBV25-1	CASSKTGTGELFF	TGTGCCAGCAGTAAAACGGGCACCGGGGAGCTGTTTTTT
NA	NA	TRBJ2-7	TRBV28	CASSPPRAPYEQYF	TGTGCCAGCAGTCCCCCCCGGGCCCCCTACGAGCAGTACTTC
NA	NA	TRBJ1-2	TRBV11-2	CASSQTSRVNGYTF	TGTGCCAGCAGCCAAACGAGCAGGGTGAATGGCTACACCTTC
TRBD1	many	TRBJ1-3	TRBV2	CASSGDRPSGNTIYF	TGTGCCAGCAGTGGGGACAGGCCCTCTGGAAACACCATATATTTT
TRBD1	many	TRBJ1-2	TRBV12-3/TRBV12-4	CASSLTGTGLNGYTF	TGTGCCAGCAGTTTGACCGGGACAGGGTTAAATGGCTACACCTTC
NA	many	TRBJ1-5	TRBV19	CASSIGIRGGNQPQHF	TGTGCCAGTAGTATTGGAATCAGGGGCGGGAATCAGCCCCAGCATTTT
NA	many	TRBJ2-7	TRBV6-1	CASSDGLASYEQYF	TGTGCCAGCAGTGATGGGCTAGCTTCCTACGAGCAGTACTTC
TRBD2	NA	TRBJ2-5	TRBV6-1	CATSGAGEETQYF	TGTGCCACCAGTGGAGCGGGGGAAGAGACCCAGTACTTC
TRBD1	many	TRBJ1-1	TRBV9	CASSGIGQGDTEAFF	TGTGCCAGCAGCGGAATTGGACAGGGGGACACTGAAGCTTTCTTT
NA	many	TRBJ1-1	TRBV12-3/TRBV12-4	CAILVGANTEAFF	TGTGCCATCCTGGTTGGGGCGAACACTGAAGCTTTCTTT
NA	NA	TRBJ2-7	TRBV2	CASIPRIRLVDEQYF	TGTGCCAGCATCCCAAGGATCCGTCTGGTGGACGAGCAGTACTTC
NA	few	TRBJ2-2	TRBV25-1	CASSEFDTGELFF	TGTGCCAGCAGTGAATTCGACACCGGGGAGCTGTTTTTT